The 22 T cell receptor beta chains below were found in one sample sequenced in a study of blood T cell repertoires in COVID-19. TCRdb keeps only in-frame clones here, not all; method: immunoSEQ multiplex PCR. The sample lists just over 650,000 clones, more than 80% occurring once. Material for sequencing was peripheral blood. The receptor set was obtained from a woman between 18 and 29 years old with acute or convalescent COVID-19.

This sequence joins TRBV28 and TRBJ1-3; no firm D call. Deletions cut 3 bases from V and 1 base from J, with 13 bases between. The CDR3 is 16 amino acids. Germline V lookup: CDR1 MDHEN, CDR2 SYDVKM. CDR3 DNA: TGTGCCAGCAGTTTGAGTAGGCGGGGTTCTGGAAACACCATATATTTT. Translation gives CASSLSRRGSGNTIYF.

The J gene is TRBJ1-4, the V gene TRBV3-1 (or the pseudogene TRBV3-2); D may be TRBD1 (5 bases). CDR1 is LGHDT, CDR2 YNNKEL, per germline (reference sequence). V was pared by 4 bases and J by 7 bases, with 19 bases between. The CDR3 has 16 amino acids. The CDR3 loop is CASSPTWGEFREKLFF. The DNA of the CDR3 is TGTGCCAGCAGCCCCACGTGGGGGGAGTTTCGTGAAAAACTGTTTTTT.

This chain uses TRBV2 with TRBJ1-2; D gene uncertain. The CDR3 is 13 amino acids. V gave up 3 bases and J gave up 4 bases, with 9 bases separating them. Germline V lookup: CDR1 SNHLY, CDR2 FYNNEI. CDR3: CASSDRGSYGYTF. In nucleotides, the CDR3 is TGTGCCAGCAGTGACCGGGGTAGCTATGGCTACACCTTC. Combining the CDR3 with reference TRBV2 and TRBJ1-2 gives the whole variable domain EPEVTQTPSHQVTQMGQEVILRCVPISNHLYFYWYRQILGQKVEFLVSFYNNEISEKSEIFDDQFSVERPDGSNFTLKIRSTKLEDSAMYFCASSDRGSYGYTFGSGTRLTVV.

The rearrangement uses TRBV7-9 and TRBJ2-7; 8 nucleotides match TRBD1. Germline-derived CDR1 and CDR2 are SEHNR and FQNEAQ (reference sequence). This CDR3 contains 15 residues. J lost 1 base, V lost 3 bases, and 5 bases had no gene match. CDR3 sequence reads: CASSFSRDRSYEQYF. The CDR3 DNA follows: TGTGCCAGCAGCTTCTCACGGGACAGGTCCTACGAGCAGTACTTC. The variable domain in full, with the rest retrieved from reference TRBV7-9 and TRBJ2-7, is DTGVSQNPRHKITKRGQNVTFRCDPISEHNRLYWYRQTLGQGPEFLTYFQNEAQLEKSRLLSDRFSAERPKGSFSTLEIQRTEQGDSAMYLCASSFSRDRSYEQYFGPGTRLTVT.

The chain joins TRBV29-1 to TRBJ1-3, with no clear D. V dropped 0 bases and J dropped 4 bases, with 7 bases sitting between them. The CDR3 has 13 amino acids. The germline V gene encodes CDR1 SQVTM and CDR2 ANQGSEA. CDR3 amino acids: CSVEDVVGNTIYF. The CDR3, as DNA: TGCAGCGTTGAAGACGTCGTCGGAAACACCATATATTTT.

The genes are TRBV3-1 (or the pseudogene TRBV3-2) and TRBJ2-1; 9 bases are shared with TRBD2. Trimming at V came to 0 bases and at J to 11 bases, leaving 5 bases not matched to a gene. This CDR3 is built from 14 residues. CDR1 is LGHDT and CDR2 is YNNKEL in the germline V gene (reference sequence). CDR3: CASSQDKRGEKQFF. CDR3 nucleotide sequence: TGTGCCAGCAGCCAAGATAAGCGGGGGGAAAAGCAGTTCTTC.

V is TRBV13 and J is TRBJ1-2; 8 positions agree with TRBD1. The germline V gene has CDR1 PRHDT and CDR2 FYEKMQ (reference sequence). J was trimmed by 6 bases and V by 5 bases; bases with no gene match: 11. The CDR3 runs to 15 residues. CDR3 in DNA: TGTGCCAGCAGCCCGAAGGCCAGGGGGCACAATGGCTACACCTTC. The encoded protein is CASSPKARGHNGYTF.

The rearrangement uses TRBV9 and TRBJ1-3; D not resolved. Germline CDR1 reads SGDLS; CDR2 reads YYNGEE. Trimming stripped 1 base from V and 0 bases from J, with 8 bases between. The CDR3 totals 15 residues. CDR3 loop: CASSVYGRSGNTIYF. The CDR3 DNA reads as TGTGCCAGCAGCGTATATGGGCGCTCTGGAAACACCATATATTTT. Combining the CDR3 with reference TRBV9 and TRBJ1-3 gives the whole variable domain DSGVTQTPKHLITATGQRVTLRCSPRSGDLSVYWYQQSLDQGLQFLIQYYNGEERAKGNILERFSAQQFPDLHSELNLSSLELGDSALYFCASSVYGRSGNTIYFGEGSWLTVV.

V and J are TRBV6-5 and TRBJ2-1, with D tentatively TRBD1 (7 bases). This CDR3 region has 14 residues. CDR1 is MNHEY, CDR2 SVGAGI, per germline. V was cut by 7 bases and J by 8 bases, with 18 bases left in between. CDR3 loop: CASNTGDRVHEQFF. CDR3 coding DNA: TGTGCCAGCAACACGGGAGACAGGGTCCATGAGCAGTTCTTC.

The chain combines TRBV5-1 with TRBJ1-2; TRBD1 agrees at 12 bases. The V segment lost 0 bases and the J segment 8 bases; nucleotides outside the gene matches: 8. The CDR3 totals 16 residues. CDR1 and CDR2 (germline): SGHRS, YFSETQ. The CDR3: CASSLEPGQGAGGYTF. CDR3 DNA: TGCGCCAGCAGCTTGGAACCGGGACAGGGGGCGGGAGGCTACACCTTC.

This clone showed up just a few times. This sequence joins TRBV2 and TRBJ1-5; 9 bases map to TRBD1. Germline trimming cut 7 bases from V and 7 bases from J; bases unmatched to any gene: 8. The CDR3 is 14 residues long. CDR1 SNHLY and CDR2 FYNNEI come from the germline V gene. The CDR3 DNA sequence: TGTGCCAGCAAAGGAAGACAGGGGGGACAGCCCCAGCATTTT. Amino acid sequence: CASKGRQGGQPQHF.

Written as DNA, the CDR3 is TGTGCCAGCTCACCAGGGGCCCCGGGACTACGAAACACCGGGGAGCTGTTTTTT. Translation gives CASSPGAPGLRNTGELFF. The chain has TRBV18 and TRBJ2-2, with 7 bases identical to TRBD2. This CDR3 comprises 18 residues. Germline V gene lookup returns CDR1 KGHSH and CDR2 LQKENI. The V segment lost 2 bases and the J segment 2 bases; nucleotides outside the gene matches: 11.

The V gene is TRBV6-5, the J gene TRBJ1-1; D might be TRBD1 (5 bases). Trimming shortened V by 6 bases and J by 4 bases, and 15 bases separated the two germline ends. This CDR3 region has 14 residues. From germline, CDR1 is MNHEY and CDR2 SVGAGI. The DNA of the CDR3 is TGTGCCAGCAGCCTCAGGAGGGGTAGCACTGAAGCTTTCTTT. Its translation is CASSLRRGSTEAFF.

V gene TRBV4-1 combines with J gene TRBJ1-2; D is possibly TRBD1 (6 bases). Germline CDR1 is MGHRA and CDR2 is YSYEKL. The CDR3 extends over 17 amino acids. Trimming removed 0 bases from V and 4 bases from J, with 18 bases in between. DNA for the CDR3: TGCGCCAGCAGCCAAGAAAAAGTAATGGACAGCTTCTATGGCTACACCTTC. As protein: CASSQEKVMDSFYGYTF.

This clone was seen a single time. This sequence joins TRBV6-2 or TRBV6-3 and TRBJ2-7; D remains ambiguous. Trimming stripped 2 bases from V and 2 bases from J, with 13 bases between. This CDR3 is built from 15 residues. CDR1 is MNHEY, CDR2 SVGEGT, per germline. The CDR3 reads CASSYDIASTYEQYF. The CDR3 DNA is TGTGCCAGCAGTTACGACATTGCCAGTACCTACGAGCAGTACTTC.

The chain uses TRBV7-2 and TRBJ1-1, with TRBD1 matching over 7 bases. Losses at the gene ends were 5 bases for V and 5 bases for J; bases not matched to a gene: 5. The CDR3 is made up of 13 amino acids. The germline V gene has CDR1 SGHTA and CDR2 FQGNSA. The CDR3: CASSPRQGTEAFF. For the CDR3, the DNA is TGTGCCAGCAGCCCCAGACAGGGAACTGAAGCTTTCTTT.

The chain carries TRBV4-2 and TRBJ2-7; 7 bases map to TRBD1. V trimming: 3 bases; J trimming: 7 bases; junction bases outside the gene matches: 6. The CDR3 sequence is 13 residues long. Looked up from germline, CDR1 is LGHNA and CDR2 is YNFKEQ. The CDR3 is CASSHNTGEEQYF. CDR3 coding DNA: TGTGCCAGCAGCCATAATACAGGGGAGGAGCAGTACTTC.

The chain carries TRBV6-5 and TRBJ2-7; 8 nucleotides agree with TRBD2. This CDR3 has 15 residues. V gave up 6 bases and J gave up 3 bases; unmatched junction bases: 10. Germline V gene sequence: CDR1 MNHEY, CDR2 SVGAGI. The CDR3 sequence is CASSPERGHYYEQYF. Here the CDR3 DNA reads TGTGCCAGCAGCCCCGAGCGGGGGCACTACTACGAGCAGTACTTC.

The chain joins TRBV2 to TRBJ1-2, with D tentatively TRBD1 (5 bases). There are 14 residues in the CDR3. Germline CDR1 and CDR2: SNHLY and FYNNEI. V lost 6 bases to trimming and J lost 3 bases, with 14 bases between them. This chain's CDR3 is CASRVKGLHYGYTF. For the CDR3, the DNA is TGTGCCAGCAGAGTTAAGGGGCTCCACTATGGCTACACCTTC.

The rearrangement joins TRBV13 to TRBJ2-3; 8 bases are shared with TRBD2. The germline V gene encodes CDR1 PRHDT and CDR2 FYEKMQ (reference sequence). With V trimmed by 4 bases and J by 3 bases, 12 bases remained unmatched. The length of the CDR3 is 17 residues. DNA for the CDR3: TGTGCCAGCAGCTCCTACCCCGGGGGGGCCTTAACAGATACGCAGTATTTT. Its translation is CASSSYPGGALTDTQYF.

The chain uses TRBV24-1 and TRBJ2-7, with TRBD1 matching over 7 bases. Germline V lookup: CDR1 KGHDR, CDR2 SFDVKD. V lost 3 bases and J lost 5; bases outside the gene matches: 9. The CDR3 is 15 residues long. DNA for the CDR3: TGTGCCACCAGTGATACCCACGGGACAGAGGACGAGCAGTACTTC. Its protein is CATSDTHGTEDEQYF.

The chain links TRBV7-2 to TRBJ1-1; 7 bases map to TRBD1. The CDR3 extends over 14 amino acids. The trim removed 8 bases at V and 3 bases at J, leaving 9 bases unmatched. CDR1 and CDR2 from the germline V gene are SGHTA and FQGNSA. The CDR3 here is CASSPGGQHTEAFF. In DNA form, the CDR3 reads TGTGCCAGCTCACCTGGGGGACAGCACACTGAAGCTTTCTTT.